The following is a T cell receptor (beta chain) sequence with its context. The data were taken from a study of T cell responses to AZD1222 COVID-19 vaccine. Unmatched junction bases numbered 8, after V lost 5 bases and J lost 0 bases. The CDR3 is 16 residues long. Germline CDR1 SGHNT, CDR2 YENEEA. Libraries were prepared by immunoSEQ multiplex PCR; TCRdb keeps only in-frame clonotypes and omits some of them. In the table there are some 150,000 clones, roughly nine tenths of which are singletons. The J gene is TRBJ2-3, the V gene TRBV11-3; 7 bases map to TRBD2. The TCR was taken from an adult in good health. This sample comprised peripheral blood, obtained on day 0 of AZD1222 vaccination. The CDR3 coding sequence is TGTGCCAGCAGCGGAAGACTAGCTGCTAGCACAGATACGCAGTATTTT. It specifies CASSGRLAASTDTQYF.